Below are 7 T cell receptor beta chains sequenced from a single sample in a study of blood T cell repertoires in COVID-19. Profiling relied on immunoSEQ multiplex PCR, and the TCRdb table lists in-frame clones only, not all of them. This sample carries about 160,000 clones, roughly 73% of them seen once, and the ten largest clones take roughly 3.1%. Sequencing input: peripheral blood. These receptors were obtained from a man between 65 and 79 years old with acute or convalescent COVID-19.

The chain uses TRBV9 and TRBJ1-1, with a possible D match to TRBD1 (6 bases). Looked up from germline, CDR1 is SGDLS and CDR2 is YYNGEE. Deletions cut 4 bases from V and 0 bases from J, with 13 bases between. This CDR3 has 15 residues. DNA of the CDR3: TGTGCCAGCAGCCTCAGACAGGCGATGAACACTGAAGCTTTCTTT. Protein product: CASSLRQAMNTEAFF.

The gene calls are TRBV11-3 and TRBJ1-1, with D uncertain. Germline loops: CDR1 SGHNT, CDR2 YENEEA. The V end was cut by 5 bases, the J end by 2 bases, with 9 bases between. The CDR3 loop spans 13 amino acids. This CDR3 reads CASSVRSNTEAFF. CDR3 in DNA: TGTGCCAGCAGCGTACGGAGCAACACTGAAGCTTTCTTT.

This chain connects TRBV6-4 to TRBJ1-2; D possibly corresponds to TRBD1 (6 bases). Trimming pared 2 bases from V and 2 bases from J, leaving 9 bases between. The germline V gene has CDR1 MRHNA and CDR2 SNTAGT. CDR3 length: 14 amino acids. The CDR3 protein is CASSDLQGNYGYTF. CDR3 coding DNA: TGTGCCAGCAGTGACCTACAGGGAAACTATGGCTACACCTTC.

V usage is TRBV2 and J usage is TRBJ1-4, with 8 bases lining up with TRBD1. The CDR3 extends over 15 amino acids. Looked up from germline, CDR1 is SNHLY and CDR2 is FYNNEI. V lost 6 bases and J lost 9; bases outside the gene matches: 12. The CDR3 spells CASRDSGGFTKKLFF. CDR3 DNA sequence: TGTGCCAGCAGGGATTCAGGGGGCTTTACTAAAAAACTGTTTTTT.

The rearrangement links TRBV12-5 to TRBJ1-2; weak D call: TRBD1 (5 bases). CDR1 and CDR2 (germline): LGHNT, FRNRAP. The germline V and J ends were trimmed by 0 bases and 5 bases, with 10 bases remaining between them. There are 14 residues in the CDR3. DNA of the CDR3: TGTGCTAGTGGTTTGGTTTCAGGGCTGTATGGCTACACCTTC. It yields the protein CASGLVSGLYGYTF. The full variable domain, completed using reference TRBV12-5 and TRBJ1-2, is DARVTQTPRHKVTEMGQEVTMRCQPILGHNTVFWYRQTMMQGLELLAYFRNRAPLDDSGMPKDRFSAEMPDATLATLKIQPSEPRDSAVYFCASGLVSGLYGYTFGSGTRLTVV.

V gene TRBV9 combines with J gene TRBJ2-3, with D unclear. V was shortened by 3 bases and J by 6 bases, with 32 bases between the two germline ends. The CDR3 has 20 residues. CDR1 is SGDLS and CDR2 is YYNGEE in the germline V gene. For the CDR3, the DNA is TGTGCCAGCAGCGCCGACCTGGGTGCGGCCCCCGGCGTCCCGGCGGATACGCAGTATTTT. Protein product: CASSADLGAAPGVPADTQYF.

Remarks on this clone: Other DNA sequences of this sample code for an identical CDR3. The V call is TRBV12-3 or TRBV12-4, the J call TRBJ1-1; D is undetermined. This CDR3 comprises 12 residues. Trimming pared 3 bases from V and 5 bases from J, leaving 7 bases between. The CDR3 region has the DNA TGTGCCAGCAGTTTCGGGAGAACTGAAGCTTTCTTT. This sequence encodes CASSFGRTEAFF.